The next 17 T cell receptor beta chains were all read from a single sample in a study of cytomegalovirus exposure and HLA in healthy donors. PCR was performed using 60 Vbeta and 13 Jbeta primers. Sequencing was performed with immunoSEQ multiplex PCR; in TCRdb, only in-frame clones are kept and a portion is missing. The table records around 130,000 clones, approximately 83% of them present only once. The sequenced sample was PBMCs. These receptors were collected from a girl aged 2 to 10 in good health and CMV-seronegative.

This clone came up a few times. The genes are TRBV4-2 and TRBJ2-6; D gene unclear. This CDR3 has 15 amino acids. Germline CDR1 reads LGHNA; CDR2 reads YNFKEQ. Trimming removed 0 bases at V and 0 bases at J, with 3 bases between. The CDR3 nucleotides are TGTGCCAGCAGCCAAGACTACTCTGGGGCCAACGTCCTGACTTTC. Amino acid sequence: CASSQDYSGANVLTF.

The chain joins TRBV6-5 to TRBJ1-1, with D possibly TRBD1 on 5 matching bases. Germline V gene data show CDR1 as MNHEY and CDR2 as SVGAGI. The V and J ends lost 8 bases and 5 bases respectively, with 18 bases between them. The CDR3 loop spans 14 amino acids. CDR3 sequence reads: CASAEVARGTEAFF. CDR3 coding DNA: TGTGCCAGCGCAGAGGTCGCCCGGGGGACTGAAGCTTTCTTT.

The V call is TRBV7-3, the J call TRBJ2-7; 9 positions agree with TRBD1. Looked up from germline, CDR1 is SGHTA and CDR2 is FQGTGA. The length of the CDR3 is 17 residues. With V trimmed by 5 bases and J by 2 bases, 13 bases remained unmatched. DNA of the CDR3: TGTGCCAGCAGCCCACGCTACCCGGGACAGGGAACCTACGAGCAGTACTTC. Protein: CASSPRYPGQGTYEQYF. Based on the CDR3 plus reference TRBV7-3 and TRBJ2-7, the full variable domain is GAGVSQTPSNKVTEKGKYVELRCDPISGHTALYWYRQSLGQGPEFLIYFQGTGAADDSGLPNDRFFAVRPEGSVSTLKIQRTERGDSAVYLCASSPRYPGQGTYEQYFGPGTRLTVT.

V is TRBV4-1 and J is TRBJ2-3, with D possibly matching TRBD1 (5 bases). The CDR3 has 15 amino acids. Germline CDR1 and CDR2: MGHRA and YSYEKL. Trimming pared 0 bases from V and 2 bases from J, leaving 9 bases between. The CDR3 DNA follows: TGCGCCAGCAGCCAAGATCAGGGCCCCACAGATACGCAGTATTTT. Its translation: CASSQDQGPTDTQYF.

The chain uses TRBV11-1 and TRBJ2-7; TRBD1 matches at 7 bases. Germline values: CDR1 SGHAT, CDR2 FQDESV (reference sequence). Germline trimming cut 9 bases from V and 9 bases from J; bases unmatched to any gene: 14. CDR3 size: 13 residues. CDR3 region: CASTPRTGRVQYF. The CDR3, as DNA: TGTGCCAGTACCCCACGGACAGGTCGGGTGCAGTACTTC.

The CDR3: CASSRGRGNTIYF. As DNA, the CDR3 is TGTGCCAGCAGCAGGGGGCGCGGAAACACCATATATTTT. This chain joins TRBV7-2 and TRBJ1-3, with 7 bases fitting TRBD1. CDR3 length equals 13 residues. The V gene end was trimmed by 5 bases and the J gene end by 4 bases; junction bases not matched to a gene: 2. The germline V gene has CDR1 SGHTA and CDR2 FQGNSA.

V gene TRBV7-9 combines with J gene TRBJ2-7; D uncertain. V lost 5 bases, J lost 5 bases, and 7 bases lay in between. The CDR3 extends over 11 amino acids. Per the germline V gene, CDR1 is SEHNR and CDR2 is FQNEAQ (reference sequence). The CDR3 sequence is CASSPLNEQYF. The CDR3, as DNA: TGTGCCAGCAGCCCACTGAACGAGCAGTACTTC.

The chain uses TRBV4-1 and TRBJ2-7, with a tentative D call TRBD2 (5 bases). This CDR3 is 15 amino acids long. Trimming shortened V by 1 base and J by 2 bases, and 12 bases separated the two germline ends. Germline V CDR1 and CDR2: MGHRA, YSYEKL. The CDR3 here is CASSQVSGEPYEQYF. The CDR3 DNA is TGCGCCAGCAGCCAAGTTTCTGGGGAGCCCTACGAGCAGTACTTC.

The chain has TRBV4-2 and TRBJ1-1; perhaps TRBD1 as D (6 bases). Germline V gene lookup returns CDR1 LGHNA and CDR2 YNFKEQ. This CDR3 spans 14 amino acids. V was cut by 2 bases and J by 7 bases, with 14 bases left in between. CDR3 region: CASSQPGAQFEAFF. In DNA, the CDR3 is TGTGCCAGCAGCCAACCAGGGGCACAGTTTGAAGCTTTCTTT.

The V and J genes are TRBV7-2 and TRBJ2-7; TRBD2 might be the D (6 bases). Germline V gene sequence: CDR1 SGHTA, CDR2 FQGNSA. The CDR3 runs 14 residues. V lost 3 bases and J 0 bases, leaving 9 bases between the germline ends. The CDR3 is CASSFSGSSYEQYF. CDR3 coding DNA: TGTGCCAGCAGCTTTAGCGGAAGCTCCTACGAGCAGTACTTC. Full variable domain (rest looked up from reference TRBV7-2 and TRBJ2-7): GAGVSQSPSNKVTEKGKDVELRCDPISGHTALYWYRQSLGQGLEFLIYFQGNSAPDKSGLPSDRFSAERTGGSVSTLTIQRTQQEDSAVYLCASSFSGSSYEQYFGPGTRLTVT.

This clone showed up just once. The gene calls are TRBV28 and TRBJ2-5; 8 nucleotides agree with TRBD1. Germline CDR1 MDHEN, CDR2 SYDVKM. This CDR3 spans 15 amino acids. Losses at the gene ends were 2 bases for V and 1 base for J; bases not matched to a gene: 3. CDR3 nucleotide sequence: TGTGCCAGCAGTTTAGGGGGACAGGCCCAAGAGACCCAGTACTTC. Protein: CASSLGGQAQETQYF.

This clone was observed a few times. The chain combines TRBV30 with TRBJ1-5, with D unresolved. The CDR3 loop spans 17 amino acids. Germline loops: CDR1 GTSNPN, CDR2 SVGIG (reference sequence). V lost 1 base to trimming and J lost 0 bases, with 16 bases between them. The CDR3 loop reads CAWSDTRGRVSNQPQHF. CDR3 in DNA: TGTGCCTGGAGTGATACTCGGGGAAGGGTTAGCAATCAGCCCCAGCATTTT. The full variable domain, in which reference TRBV30 and TRBJ1-5 provide the parts outside the CDR3, is SQTIHQWPATLVQPVGSPLSLECTVEGTSNPNLYWYRQAAGRGLQLLFYSVGIGQISSEVPQNLSASRPQDRQFILSSKKLLLSDSGFYLCAWSDTRGRVSNQPQHFGDGTRLSIL.

This clone has just one count. The chain uses TRBV5-4 and TRBJ2-3; TRBD2 agrees at 7 bases. Per germline, CDR1 SGHNT and CDR2 YYREEE (reference sequence). Losses at the gene ends were 4 bases for V and 5 bases for J; bases not matched to a gene: 16. The CDR3 length is 17 residues. The CDR3 reads CASSRTLSAGVGDTQYF. CDR3 DNA sequence: TGTGCCAGCAGCCGGACGCTCAGTGCGGGGGTGGGAGATACGCAGTATTTT.

V is TRBV18 and J is TRBJ2-7, with 8 bases matching TRBD2. The CDR3 has 14 residues. The germline gives CDR1 KGHSH, CDR2 LQKENI. V shed 5 bases, J shed 6 bases, and the junction held 9 bases outside the gene matches. CDR3 protein: CASSTSGLAGEQYF. The CDR3 DNA is TGTGCCAGCTCAACGTCCGGACTAGCCGGCGAGCAGTACTTC.

In this sample, this clone turned up once. CDR3 amino acids: CASSLSGQVLLLNTGELFF. The CDR3 DNA is TGTGCCAGCAGTTTATCGGGACAGGTGCTTCTGCTGAACACCGGGGAGCTGTTTTTT. V gene TRBV27 combines with J gene TRBJ2-2, with 8 bases aligning to TRBD1. J gave up 1 base and V 0 bases, and 10 bases lay outside the gene matches. Germline V CDR1 and CDR2: MNHEY, SMNVEV (reference sequence). CDR3 length: 19 amino acids.

The chain recombines TRBV7-5 with TRBJ1-5; the table's TRBD1 call for D was not verified on the DNA. TRBV7-5 is listed as a pseudogene. The CDR3 loop spans 14 amino acids. The CDR3 DNA reads as TGTGCCAGAAAAGGGGCTCATAGCAATCAGCCCCAGCATTTT. It encodes CARKGAHSNQPQHF.

V and J are TRBV19 and TRBJ1-1; no clear D gene. The CDR3 consists of 13 residues. Trimming stripped 3 bases from V and 0 bases from J, with 5 bases between. CDR1 and CDR2 (germline): LNHDA, SQIVND (reference sequence). The DNA for the CDR3 is TGTGCCAGTAGTATTGGAGTGAACACTGAAGCTTTCTTT. Amino acid sequence: CASSIGVNTEAFF.